This TCR beta chain originates from a study of shared clonotypes between healthy human individuals. CDR3 length: 15 residues. Per germline, CDR1 KGHSH and CDR2 LQKENI. V lost 2 bases and J 6 bases, leaving 14 bases between the germline ends. TCRdb keeps only in-frame clones here, not all; method: immunoSEQ multiplex PCR. The profile shows some 1,100,000 clones, approximately 80% of them singletons. The sequenced sample consisted of memory CD4+ T cells from PBMCs. The subset here: CD45RA-negative fraction. The gene calls are TRBV18 and TRBJ1-3; the D gene is possibly TRBD1 (5 bases). The TCR originated in a man aged 18 to 35 in good health. Some clones in this sample may be carry-over from other donors' samples. The CDR3 DNA is TGTGCCAGCTCACCATTCCGGGACCTAACAAACACCATATATTTT. It encodes CASSPFRDLTNTIYF. Variable domain in full (rest from reference TRBV18 and TRBJ1-3): NAGVMQNPRHLVRRRGQEARLRCSPMKGHSHVYWYRQLPEEGLKFMVYLQKENIIDESGMPKERFSAEFPKEGPSILRIQQVVRGDSAAYFCASSPFRDLTNTIYFGEGSWLTVV.